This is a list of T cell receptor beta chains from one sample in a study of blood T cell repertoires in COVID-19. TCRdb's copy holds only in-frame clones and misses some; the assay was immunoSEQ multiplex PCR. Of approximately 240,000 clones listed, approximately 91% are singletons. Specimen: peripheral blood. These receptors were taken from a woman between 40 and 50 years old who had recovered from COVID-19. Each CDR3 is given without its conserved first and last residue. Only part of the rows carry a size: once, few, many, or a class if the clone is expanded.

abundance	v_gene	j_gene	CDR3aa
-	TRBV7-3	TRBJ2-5	ASSLGQGITYQETQY
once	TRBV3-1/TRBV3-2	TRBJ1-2	ASSRTAVNYGYT
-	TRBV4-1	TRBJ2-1	ASSQVLAGPKEQF
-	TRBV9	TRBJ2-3	ASSTGLAGGTTDTQY
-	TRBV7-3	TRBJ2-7	ASSPGPGLHEQY
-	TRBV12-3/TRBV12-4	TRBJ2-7	ASSFYGYEQY
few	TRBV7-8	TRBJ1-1	ASRLQGEMNTEAF
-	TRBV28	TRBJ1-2	ASSFGTGYGYT
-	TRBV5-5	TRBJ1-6	ASSLRLSNSPLH
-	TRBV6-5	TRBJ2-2	ASSRQGFGTGELF
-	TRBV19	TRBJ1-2	ASSATGVIHGYT
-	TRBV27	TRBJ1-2	ASSFSDRVRGYT
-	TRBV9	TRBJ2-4	ASSVGGRDIQY
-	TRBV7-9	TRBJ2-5	ASSEGVLQY
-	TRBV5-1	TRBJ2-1	ASSLAADREYEQF
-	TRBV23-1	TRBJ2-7	ASRQWECYEQY
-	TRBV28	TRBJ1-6	ASSKVGTGGFSPLH
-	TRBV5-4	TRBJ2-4	ASSSGTSGSRNIQY
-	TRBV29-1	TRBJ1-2	SVELAANYGYT
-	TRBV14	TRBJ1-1	ASSQRTGGELNTEAF
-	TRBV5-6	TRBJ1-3	ASSLSDRGNTIY
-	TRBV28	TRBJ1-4	ASGRRTAEKLF
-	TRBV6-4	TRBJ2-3	ASSDSGTSGVDTQY
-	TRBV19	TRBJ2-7	ASSISGGHTYEQY
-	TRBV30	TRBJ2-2	AWTLGGGAGELF
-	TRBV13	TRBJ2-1	ASSLGADHNEQF
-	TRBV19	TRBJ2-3	ASSIVGRAGGGQTDTQY
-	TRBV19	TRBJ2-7	ASSIEGGSYEQY
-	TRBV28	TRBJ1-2	ASSLGGGVGYT
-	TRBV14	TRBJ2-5	ASSPRLAFVTETQY
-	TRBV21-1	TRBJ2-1	ASNLRTGRAGQF
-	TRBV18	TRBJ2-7	ASSTGTEQY
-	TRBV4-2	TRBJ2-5	ASSQGAWGEGTQY
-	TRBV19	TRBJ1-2	ASSTRDRVYGYT
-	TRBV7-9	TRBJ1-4	ASSQAGSWNEKLF
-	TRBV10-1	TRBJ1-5	ASDRGQGYQPQH
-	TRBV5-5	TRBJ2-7	ASSFSGSAAYEQY
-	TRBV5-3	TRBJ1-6	ARSWTGEVSPLH
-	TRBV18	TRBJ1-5	ASSPGDRGLYQPQH
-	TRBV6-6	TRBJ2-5	ASSQAPKTSGKRETQY
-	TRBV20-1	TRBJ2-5	SARMRETQY
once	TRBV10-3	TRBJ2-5	AISDWTSGGQETQY
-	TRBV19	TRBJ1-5	ASNDVGSSNQPQH
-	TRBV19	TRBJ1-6	ASSPPRQGSYNSPLH
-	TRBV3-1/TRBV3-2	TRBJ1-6	ASSQGPFPLH